One sample yielded the 32 T cell receptor beta chains listed below, sequenced in a study of blood T cell repertoires in COVID-19 (dated by TCRdb to the early 2020s). Library preparation employed the immunoSEQ multiplex PCR assay. TCRdb took over this immuneACCESS table, retaining in-frame rearrangements with V and J assigned. Such tables are incomplete; in checked studies, under half of the missing clones stem from an unresolved V gene, and the remainder is unexplained. The sample has around 250,000 clones on record, roughly four fifths of them singletons. The biggest ten clones account for about 2% of the sample. Input material: peripheral blood. The receptors derive from a man younger than 40 who had recovered from COVID-19.

V gene TRBV28 combines with J gene TRBJ1-5; D is perhaps TRBD1 (5 bases). Trimming removed 3 bases from V and 9 bases from J, with 15 bases in between. Germline CDR1 and CDR2: MDHEN and SYDVKM. The CDR3 is made up of 14 amino acids. CDR3 amino acids: CASSFEAGIMPQHF. DNA of the CDR3: TGTGCCAGCAGTTTTGAGGCAGGGATCATGCCCCAGCATTTT.

The chain uses TRBV19 and TRBJ1-2; TRBD1 agrees at 8 bases. V shed 8 bases and J 4 bases; nucleotides not matched to a gene: 15. The CDR3 sequence is 16 residues long. Germline V CDR1 and CDR2: LNHDA, SQIVND (reference sequence). CDR3 sequence: CASRRPGQVPIYGYTF. In DNA, the CDR3 is TGTGCCAGTCGAAGACCGGGACAGGTACCAATCTATGGCTACACCTTC.

The V gene is TRBV7-6, the J gene TRBJ1-6; D gene ambiguous. Germline V gene sequence: CDR1 SGHVS, CDR2 FNYEAQ. Trimming removed 1 base at V and 5 bases at J, with 3 bases between. The CDR3 is 13 amino acids. The CDR3 loop is CASSLGDNSPLHF. The CDR3 DNA reads as TGTGCCAGCAGCTTAGGAGATAATTCACCCCTCCACTTT.

This chain joins TRBV19 and TRBJ1-6; D call uncertain. The germline CDR1 and CDR2 sequences are LNHDA and SQIVND (reference sequence). The V end lost 6 bases, the J end lost 7 bases, and 16 bases lay between the germline ends. This CDR3 spans 15 amino acids. The CDR3 nucleotides are TGTGCCAGTAGCACGGCGCAACTAAGGAATTCACCCCTCCACTTT. Translated: CASSTAQLRNSPLHF. The variable domain in full, with the rest retrieved from reference TRBV19 and TRBJ1-6, is DGGITQSPKYLFRKEGQNVTLSCEQNLNHDAMYWYRQDPGQGLRLIYYSQIVNDFQKGDIAEGYSVSREKKESFPLTVTSAQKNPTAFYLCASSTAQLRNSPLHFGNGTRLTVT.

The chain couples TRBV28 to TRBJ1-2; D gene ambiguous. This CDR3 has 14 amino acids. Trimming shortened V by 1 base and J by 4 bases, and 10 bases separated the two germline ends. The germline gives CDR1 MDHEN, CDR2 SYDVKM. The CDR3 DNA reads as TGTGCCAGCAGTTTATCACAGCTCCCCTATGGCTACACCTTC. Amino acid sequence: CASSLSQLPYGYTF.

The CDR3 nucleotides are TGTGCCAGCAGCTTAGGAGGTGAGGTTAACACTGAAGCTTTCTTT. Its translation: CASSLGGEVNTEAFF. J is TRBJ1-1 and V is TRBV7-9; no reliable D call. Germline loops: CDR1 SEHNR, CDR2 FQNEAQ (reference sequence). The CDR3 runs 15 residues. Trimming shortened V by 1 base and J by 2 bases, and 11 bases separated the two germline ends.

This clone has ten or more counts. This sequence joins TRBV2 and TRBJ2-7; 7 bases match TRBD1. The trim removed 4 bases at V and 2 bases at J, leaving 5 bases unmatched. Germline V lookup: CDR1 SNHLY, CDR2 FYNNEI. The CDR3 totals 14 residues. The CDR3 loop is CASSGRQGTYEQYF. The CDR3 DNA sequence: TGTGCCAGCAGTGGTAGACAGGGAACCTACGAGCAGTACTTC.

This clone has only one observation. The rearrangement links TRBV6-5 to TRBJ1-2; D is possibly TRBD1 (5 bases). The CDR3 spans 11 residues. With 8 bases removed from V and 5 bases from J, the gap between germline ends came to 9 bases. CDR1 MNHEY and CDR2 SVGAGI come from the germline V gene. This CDR3 reads CASLGGYGYTF. The CDR3 bases are TGTGCCAGCTTGGGGGGGTATGGCTACACCTTC.

In its sample, this clone was seen once. The rearrangement links TRBV7-9 to TRBJ2-5; 8 bases fit TRBD2. Trimming took 7 bases from V and 5 from J; bases not matched to a gene: 6. Germline CDR1 reads SEHNR; CDR2 reads FQNEAQ (reference sequence). The CDR3 runs 13 residues. In DNA, the CDR3 is TGTGCCAGCACCTCCCCGGGGGGGGAGACCCAGTACTTC. Translation gives CASTSPGGETQYF.

The chain is built from TRBV9 and TRBJ1-2; D might be TRBD1 (6 bases). The length of the CDR3 is 15 residues. Trimming took off 0 bases at V and 4 bases at J, with 13 bases between the two ends. CDR1 SGDLS and CDR2 YYNGEE come from the germline V gene. The CDR3 coding sequence is TGTGCCAGCAGCGTAGATGGGGGCTGGGGCTATGGCTACACCTTC. Translation: CASSVDGGWGYGYTF.

The gene calls are TRBV6-6 and TRBJ1-1; 8 nucleotides match TRBD1. CDR1 and CDR2 (germline): MNHNY, SVGAGI (reference sequence). J was trimmed by 4 bases and V by 2 bases; bases with no gene match: 9. This CDR3 has 16 amino acids. The CDR3 DNA follows: TGTGCCAGCAGTTACGGACAGGGAGTGGTTAGCACTGAAGCTTTCTTT. Amino acids: CASSYGQGVVSTEAFF.

The V gene is TRBV3-1 (or the pseudogene TRBV3-2), the J gene TRBJ1-1; no reliable D call. In germline, CDR1 is LGHDT, CDR2 YNNKEL (reference sequence). V was cut by 1 base and J by 0 bases, with 6 bases left in between. The CDR3 covers 14 residues. CDR3 amino acids: CASSQASLNTEAFF. The CDR3 DNA reads as TGTGCCAGCAGCCAAGCGTCCCTGAACACTGAAGCTTTCTTT.

The chain carries TRBV21-1 and TRBJ2-7; the table's D call TRBD1 went unverified against the DNA. TRBV21-1 is a pseudogene segment. This CDR3 has 16 amino acids. The CDR3 DNA follows: TGTGCCAGCAGCAAAAGCCGAGAAGGGGGACCCTACGAGCAGTACTTC. Encoded protein: CASSKSREGGPYEQYF.

The chain joins TRBV7-3 to TRBJ2-5, with 9 bases that match TRBD1. V shed 4 bases, J shed 6 bases, and the junction held 3 bases outside the gene matches. The CDR3 has 13 residues. Germline V gene lookup returns CDR1 SGHTA and CDR2 FQGTGA. Written as DNA, the CDR3 is TGTGCCAGCAGCTCCACAGGGGGCAAGACCCAGTACTTC. Protein: CASSSTGGKTQYF.

The chain couples TRBV19 to TRBJ1-2; possibly TRBD1 for D (6 bases). CDR1 is LNHDA and CDR2 is SQIVND in the germline V gene (reference sequence). The CDR3 is 13 residues long. Trimming stripped 3 bases from V and 8 bases from J, with 13 bases between. DNA for the CDR3: TGTGCCAGTAGTATCGGGGGGGCGCGAGGCTACACCTTC. Translation: CASSIGGARGYTF.

The genes are TRBV29-1 and TRBJ2-5; tentative D call: TRBD1 (5 bases). The V gene's germline CDR1 is SQVTM and CDR2 ANQGSEA. The V end lost 4 bases, the J end lost 1 base, and 10 bases lay between the germline ends. The CDR3 consists of 13 residues. The CDR3 is CSVAPTVQETQYF. The CDR3 nucleotides read TGCAGCGTTGCCCCGACAGTCCAAGAGACCCAGTACTTC.

The gene calls are TRBV19 and TRBJ1-2, with 7 bases matching TRBD1. The germline V gene encodes CDR1 LNHDA and CDR2 SQIVND (reference sequence). J lost 0 bases, V lost 3 bases, and 13 bases had no gene match. The CDR3 runs to 18 residues. The CDR3 reads CASSIIFAVDRANYGYTF. CDR3 in DNA: TGTGCCAGTAGTATTATTTTCGCGGTTGACAGGGCTAACTATGGCTACACCTTC.

V is TRBV6-1 and J is TRBJ2-2; unclear D gene. V lost 3 bases and J 4 bases, leaving 12 bases between the germline ends. CDR3 length: 15 residues. Germline V gives CDR1 MNHNS, CDR2 SASEGT. The chain's CDR3 is CASSDSRVGTGELFF. The CDR3 nucleotides read TGTGCCAGCAGTGATAGTCGAGTTGGCACCGGGGAGCTGTTTTTT.

This clone appeared a few times. One end of the junction fails to match germline, which may point to a read error. The chain joins TRBV18 to TRBJ2-3; TRBD2 matches 8 bases. Germline-derived CDR1 and CDR2 are KGHSH and LQKENI. The CDR3 is 15 residues long. The CDR3 sequence is CASSPGTRGTGTQYF. In nucleotides, the CDR3 is TGTGCCAGCTCACCAGGGACTAGGGGTACAGGTACGCAGTATTTT. The complete variable domain, with remaining parts taken from reference TRBV18 and TRBJ2-3, reads NAGVMQNPRHLVRRRGQEARLRCSPMKGHSHVYWYRQLPEEGLKFMVYLQKENIIDESGMPKERFSAEFPKEGPSILRIQQVVRGDSAAYFCASSPGTRGTGTQYFGPGTRLTVL.

The chain is built from TRBV19 and TRBJ1-2; D may be TRBD1 (5 bases). V lost 7 bases and J 2 bases, leaving 11 bases between the germline ends. This CDR3 is 13 amino acids long. In germline, CDR1 is LNHDA, CDR2 SQIVND (reference sequence). CDR3 residues: CASKGRGNYGYTF. CDR3 in DNA: TGTGCCAGTAAGGGTCGGGGGAACTATGGCTACACCTTC. Using reference TRBV19 and TRBJ1-2 for the parts outside the CDR3, the full variable domain is DGGITQSPKYLFRKEGQNVTLSCEQNLNHDAMYWYRQDPGQGLRLIYYSQIVNDFQKGDIAEGYSVSREKKESFPLTVTSAQKNPTAFYLCASKGRGNYGYTFGSGTRLTVV.

The J gene is TRBJ2-7, the V gene TRBV6-5; D may be TRBD2 (7 bases). The germline CDR1 and CDR2 sequences are MNHEY and SVGAGI. This CDR3 spans 15 amino acids. Trimming took 6 bases from V and 2 from J, leaving 17 bases between them. The CDR3 region is CASSPGGGGAYEQYV. Here the CDR3 DNA reads TGTGCCAGCAGCCCAGGTGGGGGGGGCGCCTACGAGCAGTACGTC.

The rearrangement links TRBV23-1 to TRBJ2-7, with TRBD1 as a possible D gene (6 bases). TRBV23-1 belongs to the ORF category, with a function that is uncertain. The CDR3 is 15 amino acids. Trimming took off 4 bases at V and 5 bases at J, with 18 bases between the two ends. The DNA of the CDR3 is TGCGCCAGCAGTCCGACAGGTTCAAAAGCCCACGAGCAGTACGTC. Its protein is CASSPTGSKAHEQYV.

This rearrangement joins TRBV5-1 to TRBJ1-2; 8 bases line up with TRBD1. V was clipped by 4 bases and J by 1 base; unmatched bases: 6. In germline, CDR1 is SGHRS, CDR2 YFSETQ. The CDR3 has 15 residues. CDR3 region: CASSPPTGVNYGYTF. The CDR3 region has the DNA TGCGCCAGCAGCCCACCGACAGGGGTTAACTATGGCTACACCTTC.

V usage is TRBV5-1 and J usage is TRBJ2-1; TRBD2 agrees at 9 bases. This CDR3 region has 21 residues. Germline V gives CDR1 SGHRS, CDR2 YFSETQ. J gave up 0 bases and V 2 bases, and 18 bases lay outside the gene matches. CDR3 region: CASSLIRGGSGGPSSYNEQFF. CDR3 nucleotide sequence: TGCGCCAGCAGCTTAATCCGCGGTGGTAGCGGGGGCCCTAGCTCCTACAATGAGCAGTTCTTC. Filled out from reference TRBV5-1 and TRBJ2-1, the complete variable domain reads KAGVTQTPRYLIKTRGQQVTLSCSPISGHRSVSWYQQTPGQGLQFLFEYFSETQRNKGNFPGRFSGRQFSNSRSEMNVSTLELGDSALYLCASSLIRGGSGGPSSYNEQFFGPGTRLTVL.

The V gene is TRBV5-1, the J gene TRBJ2-5; 10 bases fit TRBD2. In germline, CDR1 is SGHRS, CDR2 YFSETQ. V dropped 3 bases and J dropped 4; count of bases not matched to a gene: 9. CDR3 length equals 16 residues. The CDR3 here is CASSSQKAGGSETQYF. The CDR3 DNA follows: TGCGCCAGCAGCTCACAAAAAGCGGGGGGGTCAGAGACCCAGTACTTC.

The chain joins TRBV5-1 to TRBJ1-2; a weak D match, TRBD1 (6 bases). There are 14 residues in the CDR3. With 6 bases removed from V and 5 bases from J, the gap between germline ends came to 17 bases. Germline V lookup: CDR1 SGHRS, CDR2 YFSETQ. The CDR3 DNA reads TGCGCCAGCAATGGGGGCGAGACCGTTTATGGCTACACCTTC. It translates to CASNGGETVYGYTF.

The chain joins TRBV5-5 to TRBJ2-7, with 8 bases that match TRBD1. CDR1 SGHKS and CDR2 YYEKEE come from the germline V gene (reference sequence). V was pared by 3 bases and J by 3 bases, with 5 bases of the junction left unmatched. There are 14 residues in the CDR3. The CDR3 here is CASSSLTGGYEQYV. CDR3 bases: TGTGCCAGCAGCTCGCTTACAGGGGGCTACGAGCAGTACGTC.

CDR3 coding DNA: TGTGCCACCCTCCGGGGAGAGACCCAGTACTTC. As protein: CATLRGETQYF. The gene calls are TRBV10-3 and TRBJ2-5; D might be TRBD2 (5 bases). The V gene lost 10 bases and the J gene lost 4 bases, with 10 bases spanning the gap. The germline CDR1 and CDR2 sequences are ENHRY and SYGVKD. The CDR3 runs 11 residues.

The CDR3 nucleotides are TGTGCCAGCAGCTCCCAGGGCGGCGCGTACACTGAAGCTTTCTTT. Protein product: CASSSQGGAYTEAFF. The rearrangement uses TRBV11-2 and TRBJ1-1; D is possibly TRBD1 (5 bases). Looked up from germline, CDR1 is SGHAT and CDR2 is FQNNGV. The V end lost 4 bases, the J end lost 3 bases, and 15 bases lay between the germline ends. This CDR3 spans 15 amino acids.

V is TRBV28 and J is TRBJ1-2; D possibly corresponds to TRBD1 (6 bases). CDR3 length: 13 amino acids. CDR1 is MDHEN and CDR2 is SYDVKM in the germline V gene. V shed 7 bases and J shed 4 bases, with 13 bases lying between them. As DNA, the CDR3 is TGTGCCAGCACCCCGGACAGCACCTATGGCTACACCTTC. Translated, it gives CASTPDSTYGYTF.

J is TRBJ2-3 and V is TRBV7-2; 11 nucleotides agree with TRBD2. Trimming at V came to 0 bases and at J to 1 base, leaving 3 bases not matched to a gene. Germline CDR1 SGHTA, CDR2 FQGNSA. This CDR3 contains 17 residues. CDR3 residues: CASSLAPSGGRTDTQYF. The CDR3 region has the DNA TGTGCCAGCAGCTTAGCCCCTAGCGGGGGGCGCACAGATACGCAGTATTTT.

The V gene is TRBV7-6, the J gene TRBJ2-7; 7 nucleotides line up with TRBD2. Germline V gene sequence: CDR1 SGHVS, CDR2 FNYEAQ. The CDR3 is 14 amino acids. J gave up 2 bases and V 1 base, and 2 bases lay outside the gene matches. The CDR3 sequence: CASSLGEGAYEQYV. DNA for the CDR3: TGTGCCAGCAGCTTAGGGGAGGGTGCCTACGAGCAGTACGTC.